This TCR beta chain appears in the sequencing data of a study of T cell responses to AZD1222 COVID-19 vaccine. Background on the study: Investigators merged groups given second doses at roughly 4 or roughly 12 weeks. Points from the study as a whole: Elevations in Spike-specific TCR breadth and depth followed administration of two AZD1222 doses. Among AZD1222 vaccinees, only 6 or 7 were seropositive at baseline.

TCRdb's table, derived via immunoSEQ multiplex PCR, lists solely in-frame clones and lacks some. The data hold 110,000 to 150,000 clones, with 80% to 90% observed a single time. The germline gives CDR1 SGHRS, CDR2 YFSETQ. The CDR3 consists of 14 residues. V gave up 4 bases and J gave up 0 bases, with 9 bases separating them. About this clone itself: Its antigen is unidentified.

This sequence was found in an adult in good health. The chain uses TRBV5-1 and TRBJ2-3; the D is unclear. Sequenced material: peripheral blood, taken on day 0 of AZD1222 vaccination. The CDR3 is CASSPPTSTDTQYF. Here the CDR3 DNA reads TGCGCCAGCAGCCCCCCCACTAGCACAGATACGCAGTATTTT. The full variable domain, rest sourced from reference TRBV5-1 and TRBJ2-3, is KAGVTQTPRYLIKTRGQQVTLSCSPISGHRSVSWYQQTPGQGLQFLFEYFSETQRNKGNFPGRFSGRQFSNSRSEMNVSTLELGDSALYLCASSPPTSTDTQYFGPGTRLTVL.